This TCR beta chain emerged from a study of Ad26.COV2.S vaccination and SARS-CoV-2 variants. Background on the study: Donor had been placed in the Ad26.COV2.S arm of the COV1001 trial. The vaccine Ad26.COV2.S was put into the muscle once, or twice with 56 days between.

Generated by immunoSEQ multiplex PCR, the TCRdb table keeps only in-frame clones and is missing some. The data contain 300,000 to 400,000 clones, about 85% of them singletons. The treatment was: roughly 19 received Ad26.COV2.S at low or high dose, single or two shots; roughly five received placebo; per-sample allocation not given. The investigators took samples on day 63 after the first vaccine or placebo injection. This Boston cohort included adults aged 18-55 years. The V gene lost 5 bases and the J gene lost 5 bases, with 15 bases spanning the gap. The CDR3 is 15 residues long. The germline CDR1 and CDR2 sequences are SGHTA and FQGTGA.

This specimen was peripheral blood, taken in a trial of Ad26.COV2.S vaccine versus placebo. The clonotype was recovered from a person aged 18-60 years who received the Ad26.COV2.S COVID-19 vaccine or a placebo. The chain recombines TRBV7-3 with TRBJ2-2; D could derive from TRBD1 or TRBD2 (5 bases each). CDR3 residues: CASSPNTGRTGELFF. The DNA for the CDR3 is TGTGCCAGCAGCCCCAATACGGGGCGGACCGGGGAGCTGTTTTTT.